This TCR beta chain was found in a study of blood T cell repertoires in COVID-19. Produced via immunoSEQ multiplex PCR; TCRdb's table is partial and in-frame only. The sample has around 160,000 clones; 80% to 90% are singletons. Germline trimming cut 3 bases from V and 7 bases from J; bases unmatched to any gene: 5. This CDR3 contains 13 residues. The germline V gene has CDR1 MNHEY and CDR2 SMNVEV (reference sequence). This sequence originates from a human donor with acute or convalescent COVID-19. The donor label of this sample is uncertain. Source material: peripheral blood. This chain joins TRBV27 and TRBJ1-2; 7 bases match TRBD1. The CDR3 protein is CASSFTGVTGYTF. The CDR3 region has the DNA TGTGCCAGCAGTTTCACAGGGGTTACTGGCTACACCTTC.